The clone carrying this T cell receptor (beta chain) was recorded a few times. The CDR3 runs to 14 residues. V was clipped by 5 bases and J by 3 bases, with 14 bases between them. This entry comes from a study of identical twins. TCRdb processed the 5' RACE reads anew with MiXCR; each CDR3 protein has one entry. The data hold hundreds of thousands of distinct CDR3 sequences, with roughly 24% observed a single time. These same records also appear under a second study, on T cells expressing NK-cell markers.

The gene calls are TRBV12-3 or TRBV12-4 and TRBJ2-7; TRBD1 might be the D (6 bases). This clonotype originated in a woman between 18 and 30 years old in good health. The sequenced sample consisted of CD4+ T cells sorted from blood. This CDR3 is CASSPTGTGYEQYF. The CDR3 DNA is TGTGCCAGCAGTCCCACAGGGACGGGCTACGAGCAGTACTTC.